These T cell receptor beta chains were read from a single sample in a study of cytomegalovirus exposure and HLA in healthy donors. Assay used: immunoSEQ multiplex PCR; TCRdb lists only in-frame clones, some missing. The sample includes fewer than 140,000 clones, roughly 80% of them seen just once. The sequenced material came from PBMCs. These receptors all come from a man aged 40-50 years in good health and CMV-seronegative. Both conserved end residues are part of each CDR3. A D gene is named only where the DNA matches it firmly. Expanded clones are given a class, and other clones once, few, many or no size at all.

cdr3_aa: CASNRRADTQYF
cdr3_nt: TGTGCCAGCAATCGGAGGGCAGATACGCAGTATTTT
j_call: TRBJ2-3
clone_size: .
d_call: .
v_call: TRBV2

cdr3_aa: CASSLRRTEAFF
cdr3_nt: TGTGCCAGCAGCCTCCGGAGAACTGAAGCTTTCTTT
j_call: TRBJ1-1
clone_size: few
d_call: .
v_call: TRBV7-2

cdr3_aa: CASKNGDFGYTF
cdr3_nt: TGTGCCAGCAAGAACGGGGACTTCGGCTACACCTTC
j_call: TRBJ1-2
clone_size: .
d_call: .
v_call: TRBV2

cdr3_aa: CASSLATSGERYYEQYF
cdr3_nt: TGTGCCAGCAGCTTAGCTACTAGCGGGGAACGATACTACGAGCAGTACTTC
j_call: TRBJ2-7
clone_size: .
d_call: TRBD2
v_call: TRBV7-2

cdr3_aa: CASSGGAINEQFF
cdr3_nt: TGTGCCAGCAGCGGCGGGGCTATCAATGAGCAGTTCTTC
j_call: TRBJ2-1
clone_size: once
d_call: .
v_call: TRBV5-6

cdr3_aa: CASIIRAGQPYEQYF
cdr3_nt: TGTGCCAGCATAATAAGGGCGGGACAGCCCTACGAGCAGTACTTC
j_call: TRBJ2-7
clone_size: .
d_call: .
v_call: TRBV6-1

cdr3_aa: CANHTGDTEAFF
cdr3_nt: TGTGCCAACCACACAGGGGACACTGAAGCTTTCTTT
j_call: TRBJ1-1
clone_size: .
d_call: TRBD1
v_call: TRBV5-8

cdr3_aa: CASHRQGAGYGYTF
cdr3_nt: TGTGCCAGTCACCGACAGGGAGCAGGCTATGGCTACACCTTC
j_call: TRBJ1-2
clone_size: .
d_call: TRBD1
v_call: TRBV19

cdr3_aa: CASSITSGGGNEQFF
cdr3_nt: TGTGCCAGCAGCATCACTAGCGGGGGGGGGAATGAGCAGTTCTTC
j_call: TRBJ2-1
clone_size: .
d_call: TRBD2
v_call: TRBV9

cdr3_aa: CASTPRVDTIYF
cdr3_nt: TGTGCCAGCACCCCCAGGGTTGACACCATATATTTT
j_call: TRBJ1-3
clone_size: .
d_call: .
v_call: TRBV6-1

cdr3_aa: CASSQGVRGDEQYF
cdr3_nt: TGTGCCAGCAGTCAGGGGGTTAGAGGGGACGAGCAGTACTTC
j_call: TRBJ2-7
clone_size: few
d_call: TRBD1
v_call: TRBV27

cdr3_aa: CASSRRGRGTYEQYF
cdr3_nt: TGTGCCAGCAGCCGGCGGGGCAGGGGGACGTACGAGCAGTACTTC
j_call: TRBJ2-7
clone_size: .
d_call: .
v_call: TRBV13

cdr3_aa: CASSLWGGSNQPQHF
cdr3_nt: TGTGCCAGCAGTTTATGGGGAGGGAGCAATCAGCCCCAGCATTTT
j_call: TRBJ1-5
clone_size: few
d_call: .
v_call: TRBV28

cdr3_aa: CASSSDGVYGYTF
cdr3_nt: TGTGCCAGCAGTTCGGACGGGGTGTATGGCTACACCTTC
j_call: TRBJ1-2
clone_size: few
d_call: .
v_call: TRBV5-4

cdr3_aa: CASSPDRAREQYF
cdr3_nt: TGTGCCAGTAGTCCTGACAGGGCTCGGGAGCAGTACTTC
j_call: TRBJ2-7
clone_size: .
d_call: TRBD1
v_call: TRBV19